This T cell receptor beta chain appears in the sequencing data of a study of blood T cell repertoires in COVID-19. Study at large: Researchers got acute and convalescent COVID-19 samples from the United States, Italy and Spain.

Sequencing was performed with immunoSEQ multiplex PCR; in TCRdb, only in-frame clones are kept and a portion is missing. The sample holds roughly 200,000 clones, 75% to 85% seen once. This CDR3 is built from 12 residues. Trimming removed 4 bases from V and 4 bases from J, with 10 bases in between. From germline, CDR1 is GTSNPN and CDR2 SVGIG (reference sequence). Followed longitudinally, the Seattle patients had been enrolled during active infection. This clone came up a few times. The chain uses TRBV30 and TRBJ2-5, with D unresolved. Material: peripheral blood. The receptor's source is a woman younger than 45 with COVID-19, enrolled during active disease. CDR3 protein: CAWNPGPETQYF. Here the CDR3 DNA reads TGTGCCTGGAATCCGGGTCCAGAGACCCAGTACTTC.